Presented here are 6 T cell receptor beta chains from one specimen sequenced in a study of OX40 agonist ivuxolimab in advanced cancers. Method: immunoSEQ multiplex PCR; TCRdb's copy keeps in-frame clones and lacks some. The table shows 80,000 to 95,000 clones, with around 88% occurring only once. The sequencing used CD4+ or CD8+ T cells sorted from blood, collected in a trial of the OX40 agonist ivuxolimab. These receptors all stem from an adult with an advanced solid tumor such as melanoma, head and neck, liver or kidney cancer.

The chain carries TRBV28 and TRBJ2-3; 7 positions match TRBD1. CDR1 MDHEN and CDR2 SYDVKM come from the germline V gene. Trimming at V came to 8 bases and at J to 3 bases, leaving 8 bases not matched to a gene. This CDR3 contains 14 residues. This CDR3 is CASRGGAGTDTQYF. The CDR3 DNA reads as TGTGCCAGCCGAGGGGGCGCAGGGACAGATACGCAGTATTTT.

The rearrangement uses TRBV28 and TRBJ2-6; TRBD1 matches at 8 bases. The CDR3 is 16 residues long. J was trimmed by 2 bases and V by 7 bases; bases with no gene match: 7. Germline V gene lookup returns CDR1 MDHEN and CDR2 SYDVKM. CDR3 loop: CASITGGSPGANVLTF. For the CDR3, the DNA is TGTGCCAGCATCACAGGGGGAAGCCCTGGGGCCAACGTCCTGACTTTC.

This chain links TRBV5-8 with TRBJ2-1; the match to TRBD2 covers 10 bases. Losses at the gene ends were 3 bases for V and 7 bases for J; bases not matched to a gene: 13. The CDR3 loop spans 17 amino acids. CDR1 is SGHTS, CDR2 YDEGEE, per germline. The DNA of the CDR3 is TGTGCCAGCAGCTCCTATGGCTTAGCGGGAGGTCGGAATGAGCAGTTCTTC. Protein product: CASSSYGLAGGRNEQFF.

The rearrangement links TRBV28 to TRBJ2-3; D is ambiguous. The ends were cut back, 3 bases at V and 0 bases at J, with 4 bases in the middle. This CDR3 is 13 amino acids long. Germline CDR1 is MDHEN and CDR2 is SYDVKM. The CDR3 protein is CASSLFSTDTQYF. The CDR3 nucleotides read TGTGCCAGCAGTTTGTTTAGCACAGATACGCAGTATTTT.

The rearrangement uses TRBV6-5 and TRBJ1-4, with 7 bases aligning to TRBD1. Germline V gene lookup returns CDR1 MNHEY and CDR2 SVGAGI. The J segment lost 5 bases and the V segment lost 5 bases, leaving 5 bases of the junction unmatched. The length of the CDR3 is 14 residues. The CDR3 DNA follows: TGTGCCAGCAGTAGGGGACAGACGAATGAAAAACTGTTTTTT. It specifies CASSRGQTNEKLFF.

This chain connects TRBV28 to TRBJ2-7; TRBD1 is a possible D gene (5 bases). CDR1 MDHEN and CDR2 SYDVKM come from the germline V gene. The V end lost 6 bases, the J end lost 0 bases, and 9 bases lay between the germline ends. This CDR3 has 13 amino acids. The CDR3: CASRQGLSYEQYF. The CDR3 DNA is TGTGCCAGCAGGCAGGGCCTCTCCTACGAGCAGTACTTC. The whole variable domain, filled in from reference TRBV28 and TRBJ2-7, reads DVKVTQSSRYLVKRTGEKVFLECVQDMDHENMFWYRQDPGLGLRLIYFSYDVKMKEKGDIPEGYSVSREKKERFSLILESASTNQTSMYLCASRQGLSYEQYFGPGTRLTVT.